This is a list of T cell receptor beta chains from one sample in a study of regulatory T cells in long-lasting Graves disease. MiXCR, applied by TCRdb to the multiplex PCR reads, yields one record per CDR3 protein. This table holds 400,000 to 450,000 distinct CDR3 sequences, about 16% found once. Separately, the same data were catalogued under a study of T cells in Graves' hyperthyroidism and ophthalmopathy.

Source: peripheral blood mononuclear cells (PBMCs), taken at new diagnosis, from a patient treated with antithyroid drugs. The source of these receptors is a woman under 40 with Graves disease. Both conserved end residues are part of each CDR3. Fields, in order: J gene, V gene, CDR3 protein.

>TRBJ2-5|TRBV7-9
CASSYGGEVGETQYF
>TRBJ1-6|TRBV28
CASVRRGSYNSPLHF
>-|TRBV24-1
CATSDPYGGRAQYF
>TRBJ2-7|TRBV7-9
CASSSSGDYEQYF
>TRBJ2-7|TRBV28
CATTDRLYSYEQYF
>TRBJ2-1|TRBV20-1
CSAPNGLAYNEQFF
>TRBJ2-2|TRBV30
CAWSVRDTGELFF
>TRBJ2-5|TRBV7-9
CASSTDRAQETQYF
>TRBJ2-3|TRBV14
CASSLGGTADTQYF
>TRBJ2-7|TRBV27
CASSLGGQGVYEQYF
>TRBJ1-1|TRBV20-1
CSARDSGMNTEAFF
>TRBJ2-5|TRBV27
CASSTGLSRETQYF
>TRBJ2-6|TRBV7-9
CASSLRGGLSGANVLTF
>TRBJ2-1|TRBV5-1
CASSLAARVSSYNEQFF
>TRBJ2-4|TRBV11-2
CASSLDRGAFTLAKNTQYF
>TRBJ1-4|TRBV20-1
CSACEGDREKLFF
>TRBJ2-6|TRBV7-2
CASSFLGGANVLTF
>TRBJ2-3|TRBV2
CASSENGHSTDTQYF
>TRBJ2-3|TRBV27
CASSGRLDPVYTQYF
>TRBJ2-7|TRBV28
CASSLVPGTDEQYF
>TRBJ1-1|TRBV5-1
CASSSQGRGDTEAFF
>TRBJ2-1|TRBV11-2
CASSILYNEQFF
>TRBJ2-7|TRBV6-2/TRBV6-3
CASSYGAGGPRSYEQYF
>TRBJ1-4|TRBV25-1
CASSEPRQTVPTNEKLFF
>TRBJ2-1|TRBV12-3/TRBV12-4
CASGRWGGTDIYNEQFF
>TRBJ2-5|TRBV28
CASRSTGMEETQYF
>TRBJ1-2|TRBV20-1
CSARTEGAGYTF
>TRBJ2-5|TRBV27
CASSLSSGQQETQYF
>TRBJ1-4|TRBV5-1
CASSLGGLPLGEKLFF
>TRBJ2-7|TRBV28
CASRGGSLSSYEQYF
>TRBJ2-7|TRBV3-1
CASSQKGRNEQYF
>TRBJ1-4|TRBV11-2
CASSFNTNQGEKLFF
>TRBJ1-5|TRBV11-2
CASSLAPTGVGNQPQHF
>TRBJ2-7|TRBV2
CASSEAGQREDEQYF
>TRBJ2-3|TRBV15
CASRASGTDTQYF
>TRBJ1-5|TRBV6-1
CASSEAEGTYQPQHF
>TRBJ2-5|TRBV30
CAWSAYGEETQYF
>TRBJ2-5|TRBV5-1
CASSQGAVRETQYF
>TRBJ2-2|TRBV7-9
CASSPPRLAGVGRELFF
>TRBJ2-2|TRBV7-2
CASRPSTGLALGELFF
>TRBJ2-5|TRBV3-1
CASSHHYRELETQYF
>TRBJ1-1|TRBV7-8
CASSAGDRLGLAFF
>TRBJ2-1|TRBV14
CASSLFIGTQFF
>TRBJ1-4|TRBV15
CATSPISGAREKLFF
>TRBJ2-3|TRBV15
CATSRDPQGILAGNTQYF
>TRBJ2-3|TRBV7-6
CASSLMGTGTDTQYF
>TRBJ1-2|TRBV2
CASNSPANYGYTF
>TRBJ2-1|TRBV7-9
CASSLVSGSEQFF
>TRBJ2-3|TRBV20-1
CSAVSGSDTDTQYF
>TRBJ1-2|TRBV3-1
CASSQGAGLNYGYTF
>TRBJ1-3|TRBV20-1
CSAEQGSGNTIYF
>TRBJ2-1|TRBV28
CASSQTSGSNEQFF
>TRBJ2-7|TRBV10-2
CASSDMRWGTPYEQYF
>TRBJ2-1|TRBV11-2
CASSRGAGIGEQFF
>TRBJ1-2|TRBV12-3/TRBV12-4
CASSSQGGYGYTF
>TRBJ2-3|TRBV6-6
CASSYSGQDTQYF
>TRBJ2-3|TRBV20-1
CSARGLAEFTQYF
>TRBJ2-4|TRBV4-3
CASSQDFWLAGTKNIQYF
>TRBJ2-2|TRBV10-3
CAISESSGWGELFF
>TRBJ1-5|TRBV11-2
CASSRQRDQPQHF